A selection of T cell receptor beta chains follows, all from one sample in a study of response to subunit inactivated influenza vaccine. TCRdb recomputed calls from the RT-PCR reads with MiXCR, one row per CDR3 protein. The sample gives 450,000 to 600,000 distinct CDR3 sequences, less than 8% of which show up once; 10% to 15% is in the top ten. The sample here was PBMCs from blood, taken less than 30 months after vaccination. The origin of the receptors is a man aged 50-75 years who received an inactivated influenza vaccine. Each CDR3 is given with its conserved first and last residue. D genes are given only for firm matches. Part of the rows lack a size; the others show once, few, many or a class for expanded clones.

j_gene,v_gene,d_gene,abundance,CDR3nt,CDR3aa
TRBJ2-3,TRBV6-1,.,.,TGTGCCAGTTCAGGGTCTAGTGGCACAGATACGCAGTATTTT,CASSGSSGTDTQYF
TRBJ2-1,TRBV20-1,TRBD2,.,TGCAGTGCTGCCGGGACTAGCGACTACAATGAGCAGTTCTTC,CSAAGTSDYNEQFF
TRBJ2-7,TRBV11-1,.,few,TGTGCCAGCAGCTTAGCGGGGACGTCTATACTCGAGCAGTACTTC,CASSLAGTSILEQYF
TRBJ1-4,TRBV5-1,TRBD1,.,TGCGCCAGCAGCTGGGGGACAGGCGGGGACGAAAAACTGTTTTTT,CASSWGTGGDEKLFF
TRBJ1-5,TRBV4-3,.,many,TGCGCCAGCAGCCAAGATTTTTCGGGCTCGGGAAATCAGCCCCAGCATTTT,CASSQDFSGSGNQPQHF
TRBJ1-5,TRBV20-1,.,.,TGCAGTGCTAGAGGTCCGCATCATGGCAATCAGCCCCAGCATTTT,CSARGPHHGNQPQHF
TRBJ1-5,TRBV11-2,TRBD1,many,TGTGCCAGCAGCCTATACGGGACAGACCGACCGTATAGCAATCAGCCCCAGCATTTT,CASSLYGTDRPYSNQPQHF
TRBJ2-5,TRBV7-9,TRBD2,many,TGTGCCAGCAGCTCGCGGACTAGCGGGGAGACCCAGTACTTC,CASSSRTSGETQYF
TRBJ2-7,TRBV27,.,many,TGTGCCAGCAGTCCACGAGGGGCGGCCTATGAGCAGTACTTC,CASSPRGAAYEQYF
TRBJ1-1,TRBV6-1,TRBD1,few,TGTGCCAGCAGTACCCGGGACAGGCTCGAAGCTTTCTTT,CASSTRDRLEAFF
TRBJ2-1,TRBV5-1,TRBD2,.,TGCGCCAGCAGCTTGGGGACTAGCGGGACGACGGATGAGCAGTTCTTC,CASSLGTSGTTDEQFF